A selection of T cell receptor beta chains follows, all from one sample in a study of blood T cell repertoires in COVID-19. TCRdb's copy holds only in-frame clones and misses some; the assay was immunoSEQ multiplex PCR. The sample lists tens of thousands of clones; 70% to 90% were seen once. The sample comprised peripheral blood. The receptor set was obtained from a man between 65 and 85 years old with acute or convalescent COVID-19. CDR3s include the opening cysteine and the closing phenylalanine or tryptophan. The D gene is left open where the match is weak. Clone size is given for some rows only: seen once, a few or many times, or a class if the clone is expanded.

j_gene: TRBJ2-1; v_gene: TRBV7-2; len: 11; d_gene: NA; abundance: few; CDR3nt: TGTGCCAGCAGCTACCCCAGGGAGCAGTTCTTC; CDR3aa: CASSYPREQFF
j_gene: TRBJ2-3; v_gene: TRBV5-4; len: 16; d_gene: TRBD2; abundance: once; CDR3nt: TGTGCCAGCAGCGTTCCTAGCGGGGGGGCGACAGATACGCAGTATTTT; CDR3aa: CASSVPSGGATDTQYF
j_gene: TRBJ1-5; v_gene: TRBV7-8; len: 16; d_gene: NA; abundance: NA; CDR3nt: TGTGCCAGCAGCTTACGTGATTGGGGGGGCAATCAGCCCCAGCATTTT; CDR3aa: CASSLRDWGGNQPQHF
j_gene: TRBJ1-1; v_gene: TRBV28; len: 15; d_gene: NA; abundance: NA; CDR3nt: TGTGCCAGCAGACCACCGCAGGGGATGAACACTGAAGCTTTCTTT; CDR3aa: CASRPPQGMNTEAFF
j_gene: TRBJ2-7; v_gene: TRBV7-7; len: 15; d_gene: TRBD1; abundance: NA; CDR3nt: TGTGCTAGCAGCGCAGGGACAGGGGAAGGCTACGAGCAGTACTTC; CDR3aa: CASSAGTGEGYEQYF
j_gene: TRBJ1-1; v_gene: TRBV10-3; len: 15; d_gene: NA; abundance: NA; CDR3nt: TGTGCCATCAGTGAGTCTGGGCCCGGGGTTCGAGAAGCTTTCTTT; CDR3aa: CAISESGPGVREAFF
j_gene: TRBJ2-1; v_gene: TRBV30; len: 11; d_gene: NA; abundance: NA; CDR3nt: TGTGCCTGGAGGGCAGTTGATGAGCAGTTCTTC; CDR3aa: CAWRAVDEQFF
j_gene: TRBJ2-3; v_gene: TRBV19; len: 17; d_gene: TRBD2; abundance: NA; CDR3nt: TGTGCCAGTAGTATAGCGCGCCTAGCGGGGGGGACAGATACGCAGTATTTT; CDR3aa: CASSIARLAGGTDTQYF
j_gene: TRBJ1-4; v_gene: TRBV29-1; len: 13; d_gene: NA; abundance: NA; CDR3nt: TGCAGCGTCGAGACAGGCCTTAATGAAAAACTGTTTTTT; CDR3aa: CSVETGLNEKLFF
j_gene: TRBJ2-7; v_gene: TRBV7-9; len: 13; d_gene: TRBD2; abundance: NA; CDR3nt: TGTGCCAGCAGCTTGGGACTAGCGGAAGAGCAGTACTTC; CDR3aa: CASSLGLAEEQYF
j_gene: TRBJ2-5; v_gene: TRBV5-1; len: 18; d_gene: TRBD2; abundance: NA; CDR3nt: TGCGCCAGCAGCTTGGCGGGGACTAGCGGGGGGGCCAGAGAGACCCAGTACTTC; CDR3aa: CASSLAGTSGGARETQYF
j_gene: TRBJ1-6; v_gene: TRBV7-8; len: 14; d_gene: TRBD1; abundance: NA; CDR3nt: TGTGCCAGCAGCTCCTACAGGGGAGACTCACCCCTCCACTTT; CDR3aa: CASSSYRGDSPLHF
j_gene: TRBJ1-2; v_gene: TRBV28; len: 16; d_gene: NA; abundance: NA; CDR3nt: TGTGCCAGCATGAGTCCTTCAGCGGGACTGAACTATGGCTACACCTTC; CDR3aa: CASMSPSAGLNYGYTF
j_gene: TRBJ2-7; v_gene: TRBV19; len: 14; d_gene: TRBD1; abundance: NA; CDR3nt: TGTGCCAGTAGCCTCCGGGACAGGGTTTTTGAGCAGTACTTC; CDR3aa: CASSLRDRVFEQYF
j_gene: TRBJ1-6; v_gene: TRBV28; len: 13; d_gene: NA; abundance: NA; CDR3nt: TGTGCCAGCAAGGACAGCGATAATTCACCCCTCCACTTT; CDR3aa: CASKDSDNSPLHF
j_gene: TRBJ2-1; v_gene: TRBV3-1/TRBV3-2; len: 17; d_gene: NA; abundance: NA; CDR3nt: TGTGCCAGCAGCCAGGCTAAAAGGACGGTTTTTAGCGTTGAGCAGTTCTTC; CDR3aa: CASSQAKRTVFSVEQFF
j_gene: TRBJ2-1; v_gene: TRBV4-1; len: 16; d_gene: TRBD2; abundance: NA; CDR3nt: TGCGCCAGCAGCCAAGCATTAGCGGGAGGTGTCGATGAGCAGTTCTTC; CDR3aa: CASSQALAGGVDEQFF
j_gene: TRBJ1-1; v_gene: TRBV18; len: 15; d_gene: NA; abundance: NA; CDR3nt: TGTGCCAGCTCACCGCGGGGGCTCGAAGCCACTGAAGCTTTCTTT; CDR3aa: CASSPRGLEATEAFF
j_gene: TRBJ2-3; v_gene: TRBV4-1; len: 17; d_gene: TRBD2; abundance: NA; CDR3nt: TGCGCCAGCAGCCAGACTAGCGGGAGGGCCCCCACAGATACGCAGTATTTT; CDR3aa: CASSQTSGRAPTDTQYF
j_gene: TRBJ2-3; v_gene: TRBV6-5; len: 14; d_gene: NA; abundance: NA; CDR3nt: TGTGCCAGCAGCCCGACCGGGAGCACAGATACGCAGTATTTT; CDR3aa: CASSPTGSTDTQYF
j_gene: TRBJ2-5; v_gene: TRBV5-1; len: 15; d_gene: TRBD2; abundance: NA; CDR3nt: TGCGCCAGCAGCTCGGGACTAGCGGGGTTAGAGACCCAGTACTTC; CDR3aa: CASSSGLAGLETQYF
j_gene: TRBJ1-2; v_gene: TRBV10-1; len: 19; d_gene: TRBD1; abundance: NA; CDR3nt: TGCGCCAGCAGTGAGTTTTCGGGCAGGGGGTGCTGGTGGGACTATGGCTACACCTTC; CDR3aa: CASSEFSGRGCWWDYGYTF
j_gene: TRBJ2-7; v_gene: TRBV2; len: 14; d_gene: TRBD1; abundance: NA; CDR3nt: TGTGCCAGCAAATCCGGGACAGGGACGGAGGAGCAGTACTTC; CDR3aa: CASKSGTGTEEQYF
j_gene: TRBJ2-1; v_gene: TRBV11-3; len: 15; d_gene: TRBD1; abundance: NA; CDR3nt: TGTGCCAGCAGCTTAGGAGGGGGCGTCTACAATGAGCAGTTCTTC; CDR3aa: CASSLGGGVYNEQFF
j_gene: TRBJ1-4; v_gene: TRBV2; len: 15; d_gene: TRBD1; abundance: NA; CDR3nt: TGTGCCAGCACCCGGGACAGGGCCACTAATGAAAAACTGTTTTTT; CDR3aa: CASTRDRATNEKLFF
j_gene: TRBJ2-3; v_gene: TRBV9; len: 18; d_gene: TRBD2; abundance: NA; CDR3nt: TGTGCCAGCAGCGTAGCTAGCGGGAGGGCCGGTGGCACAGATACGCAGTATTTT; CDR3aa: CASSVASGRAGGTDTQYF
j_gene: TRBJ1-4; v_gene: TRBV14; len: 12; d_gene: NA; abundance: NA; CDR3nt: TGTGCCAGCAGCCAAGTTGGCCCGACTCTGTTTTTT; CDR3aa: CASSQVGPTLFF
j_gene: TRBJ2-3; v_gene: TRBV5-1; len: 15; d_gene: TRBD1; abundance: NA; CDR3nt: TGCGCCAGCAGCTACCGACAGGGGCGGCTAGATACGCAGTATTTT; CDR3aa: CASSYRQGRLDTQYF
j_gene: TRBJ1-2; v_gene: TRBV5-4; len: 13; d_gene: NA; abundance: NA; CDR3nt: TGTGCCAGCAGCTTGATGGGGGCGCAAGGCTACACCTTC; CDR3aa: CASSLMGAQGYTF
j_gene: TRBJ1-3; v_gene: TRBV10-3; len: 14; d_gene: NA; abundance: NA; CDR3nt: TGTGCCATCAGTGAACACCGGGATTGGAACACCATATATTTT; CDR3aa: CAISEHRDWNTIYF
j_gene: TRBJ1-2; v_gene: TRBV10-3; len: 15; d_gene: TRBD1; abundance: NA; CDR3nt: TGTGCCATCAGCCGGGACAGCTCCTCCACTTATGGCTACACCTTC; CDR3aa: CAISRDSSSTYGYTF
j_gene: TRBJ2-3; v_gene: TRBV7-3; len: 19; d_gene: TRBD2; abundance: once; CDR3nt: TGTGCCAGCAGCCCGCAGCACCGCAGCACCGGGACTAGCCTTGGTACGCAGTATTTT; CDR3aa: CASSPQHRSTGTSLGTQYF
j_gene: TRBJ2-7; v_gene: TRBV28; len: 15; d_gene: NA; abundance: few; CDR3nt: TGTGCCAGCAGGGGGAGGCGAGGGGGCTCCAACGAGCAGTACTTC; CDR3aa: CASRGRRGGSNEQYF
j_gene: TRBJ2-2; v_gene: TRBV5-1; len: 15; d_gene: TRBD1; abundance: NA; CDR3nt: TGCGCCAGCAGCCCTACGGGACAGTACACCGGGGAGCTGTTTTTT; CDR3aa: CASSPTGQYTGELFF
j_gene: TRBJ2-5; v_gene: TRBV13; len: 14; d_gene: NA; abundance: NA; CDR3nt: TGTGCCAGCAGCAGTAGCGGCCCAGGGGAGACCCAGTACTTC; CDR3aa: CASSSSGPGETQYF
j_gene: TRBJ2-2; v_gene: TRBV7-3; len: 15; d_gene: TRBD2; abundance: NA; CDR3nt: TGTGCCAGCAGCAGACTAGCCCGGGGGTCCGGGGAGCTGTTTTTT; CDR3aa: CASSRLARGSGELFF
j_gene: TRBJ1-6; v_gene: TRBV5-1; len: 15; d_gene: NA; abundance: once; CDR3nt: TGCGCCAGCAGCTCGGACAGATCCTATAATTCACCCCTCCACTTT; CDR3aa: CASSSDRSYNSPLHF
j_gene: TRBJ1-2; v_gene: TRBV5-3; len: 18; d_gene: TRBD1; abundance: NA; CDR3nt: TGTGCCAGAAGCTCCAAGCAAGTAGACAGGGGGCAGCTTTATGGCTACACCTTC; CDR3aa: CARSSKQVDRGQLYGYTF
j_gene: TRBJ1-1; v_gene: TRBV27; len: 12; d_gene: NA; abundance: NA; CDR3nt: TGTGCCAGCAGGGGGCTACGTACTGAAGCTTTCTTT; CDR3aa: CASRGLRTEAFF
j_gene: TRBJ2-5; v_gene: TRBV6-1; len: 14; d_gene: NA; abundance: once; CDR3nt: TGTGCCAGCAGTGAATGGGGGGAGTACGAGACCCAGTACTTC; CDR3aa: CASSEWGEYETQYF
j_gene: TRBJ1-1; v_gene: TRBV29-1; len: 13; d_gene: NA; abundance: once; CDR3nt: TGCAGCGTGAGACAGGATTATGGCACTGAAGCTTTCTTT; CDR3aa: CSVRQDYGTEAFF
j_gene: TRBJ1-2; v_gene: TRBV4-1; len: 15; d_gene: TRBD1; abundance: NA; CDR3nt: TGCGCCAGCAGCCAAGAGCGGGGACAGAACTATGGCTACACCTTC; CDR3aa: CASSQERGQNYGYTF
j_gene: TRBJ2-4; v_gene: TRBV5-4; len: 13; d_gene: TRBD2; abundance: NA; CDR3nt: TGTGCCACCCTGCCCAAGGGAGGGCACATTCAGTACTTC; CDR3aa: CATLPKGGHIQYF